This T cell receptor beta chain came from a study of T cells in tumors after PD-1 blockade. Study-level background: Each patient got pembrolizumab 200 mg every 3 weeks or cemiplimab 350 mg every 2 weeks. Daily vismodegib 150 mg continued in a subset of anti-PD-1-treated patients. The study's findings and limits: Some novel exhausted tumor clones appeared in pre-treatment blood, suggesting peripheral recruitment.

The assay was immunoSEQ multiplex PCR, and TCRdb's table has in-frame clones only and misses some. The sample lists around 45,000 clones; roughly 79% were seen once. Tumor or blood genomic DNA was sequenced, with inputs of about 616 ng to 6,004 ng. CDR3 length: 15 residues. Germline loops: CDR1 LNHDA, CDR2 SQIVND (reference sequence). V gave up 2 bases and J gave up 7 bases; unmatched junction bases: 6. Concerning this clone: Its antigen remains unidentified.

V usage is TRBV19 and J usage is TRBJ2-1; 9 nucleotides match TRBD1. This specimen consisted of PBMCs, obtained before anti-PD-1 treatment. The receptor was derived from a human donor with basal cell carcinoma. CDR3 in DNA: TGTGCCAGTAGTATACTCGACAGGGGGTGGAATGAGCAGTTCTTC. Translation gives CASSILDRGWNEQFF.